These 3 T cell receptor beta chains share one sample of origin, sequenced in a study of cytomegalovirus exposure and HLA in healthy donors. The PCR ran on 60 Vbeta and 13 Jbeta primers. Profiled with immunoSEQ multiplex PCR; TCRdb holds only in-frame clones, not every one. The repertoire consists of over 70,000 clones, with around 64% occurring once and the leading ten covering 2.1%. The sequenced material came from PBMCs. All receptors come from a young man in good health and CMV-seronegative.

The genes are TRBV4-3 and TRBJ1-2, with D perhaps TRBD1 (6 bases). Germline CDR1 is LGHNA and CDR2 is YSLEER. This CDR3 has 19 residues. Trimming cost V 1 base and J 4 bases, with 25 bases left between them. The CDR3 DNA is TGCGCCAGCAGCCAAGGCGGCGGTTTGACAGGCGCCTTTTCCTATGGCTACACCTTC. This gives the protein CASSQGGGLTGAFSYGYTF.

The chain combines TRBV6-6 with TRBJ1-3; D remains unclear. Trimming took off 7 bases at V and 9 bases at J, with 16 bases between the two ends. The CDR3 runs to 13 residues. Germline CDR1 is MNHNY and CDR2 is SVGAGI (reference sequence). The CDR3 spells CASTLSPSSTIYF. CDR3 sequence (DNA): TGTGCCAGCACCCTTTCGCCAAGTAGCACCATATATTTT.

V and J are TRBV10-3 and TRBJ2-7, with 13 bases aligning to TRBD2. Trimming took 3 bases from V and 0 from J; bases not matched to a gene: 2. The CDR3 is 16 amino acids. Germline V gene data show CDR1 as ENHRY and CDR2 as SYGVKD. The CDR3 DNA is TGTGCCATCAGTGAAGGGACTAGCGGGATCTCCTACGAGCAGTACTTC. It encodes CAISEGTSGISYEQYF.